These T cell receptor beta chains were read from a single sample in a study of vaccination and CD4 T cells after COVID-19. For these receptors, no antigen is known. TCRdb ran MiXCR on the PCR reads and lists one entry per CDR3 protein. The table has about 7,100 distinct CDR3 sequences, more than 30% seen once. Sequenced sample: CD4+ T cells from blood, cultured in vitro. The receptors were gathered from a human donor in good health. The CDR3 runs from the conserved cysteine through the conserved F or W. Each record gives: D gene, J gene, clone size, V gene, CDR3 protein, CDR3 DNA. A D gene is named only where the DNA matches it firmly. A row's size may be missing; if present it is once, few, many or a size class.

D gene: TRBD2; J gene: TRBJ2-5; clone size: few; V gene: TRBV7-2; CDR3 protein: CASSLASSGAQETQYF; CDR3 DNA: TGTGCCAGCAGCTTAGCCTCTAGCGGGGCCCAAGAGACCCAGTACTTC
D gene: NA; J gene: TRBJ2-7; clone size: NA; V gene: TRBV20-1; CDR3 protein: CSASGQVRYEQYF; CDR3 DNA: TGCAGTGCTAGTGGTCAGGTTCGCTACGAGCAGTACTTC
D gene: NA; J gene: TRBJ1-1; clone size: few; V gene: TRBV11-2; CDR3 protein: CASSLEGLVTEAFF; CDR3 DNA: TGTGCCAGCAGCTTAGAGGGGTTGGTCACTGAAGCTTTCTTT
D gene: TRBD2; J gene: TRBJ2-1; clone size: NA; V gene: TRBV6-2/TRBV6-3; CDR3 protein: CASLGLAGGPRIEQFF; CDR3 DNA: TGTGCCAGCCTAGGACTAGCGGGAGGCCCAAGAATTGAGCAGTTCTTC
D gene: TRBD1; J gene: TRBJ2-2; clone size: NA; V gene: TRBV10-3; CDR3 protein: CAISTQGGAGELFF; CDR3 DNA: TGTGCCATCAGTACACAGGGGGGCGCCGGGGAGCTGTTTTTT
D gene: TRBD1; J gene: TRBJ2-7; clone size: NA; V gene: TRBV28; CDR3 protein: CASSTTGKGGSYEQYF; CDR3 DNA: TGTGCCAGCAGTACGACAGGGAAAGGAGGCTCCTACGAGCAGTACTTC
D gene: TRBD1; J gene: TRBJ2-5; clone size: NA; V gene: TRBV5-4; CDR3 protein: CASSSTGAGVETQYF; CDR3 DNA: TGTGCCAGCAGCTCCACAGGGGCTGGTGTGGAGACCCAGTACTTC
D gene: NA; J gene: TRBJ2-1; clone size: NA; V gene: TRBV7-6; CDR3 protein: CASSLRATLTRSSYNEQFF; CDR3 DNA: TGTGCCAGCAGCTTAAGGGCGACCTTAACCCGGAGCTCCTACAATGAGCAGTTCTTC
D gene: NA; J gene: TRBJ1-2; clone size: few; V gene: TRBV6-1; CDR3 protein: CATLGEVPSGGYTF; CDR3 DNA: TGTGCCACCCTTGGGGAGGTACCCTCGGGTGGCTACACCTTC
D gene: NA; J gene: TRBJ1-3; clone size: NA; V gene: TRBV2; CDR3 protein: CASTADQATGNTIYF; CDR3 DNA: TGTGCCAGCACCGCGGACCAAGCTACTGGAAACACCATATATTTT
D gene: TRBD1; J gene: TRBJ1-1; clone size: NA; V gene: TRBV6-4; CDR3 protein: CAGTPVQGSEAFF; CDR3 DNA: TGTGCCGGCACTCCGGTACAGGGGTCCGAAGCTTTCTTT
D gene: TRBD1; J gene: TRBJ2-5; clone size: NA; V gene: TRBV12-3/TRBV12-4; CDR3 protein: CASSWTGGAETQYF; CDR3 DNA: TGTGCCAGCAGTTGGACAGGCGGCGCGGAGACCCAGTACTTC
D gene: NA; J gene: TRBJ1-1; clone size: NA; V gene: TRBV5-1; CDR3 protein: CASSLVVNTEAFF; CDR3 DNA: TGCGCCAGCAGCTTGGTGGTGAACACTGAAGCTTTCTTT
D gene: NA; J gene: TRBJ1-5; clone size: few; V gene: TRBV7-2; CDR3 protein: CASSFQDRYSNQPQHF; CDR3 DNA: TGTGCCAGCAGCTTCCAGGACAGATATAGCAATCAGCCCCAGCATTTT
D gene: NA; J gene: TRBJ2-7; clone size: few; V gene: TRBV7-9; CDR3 protein: CASSPGPRQEGAYEQYF; CDR3 DNA: TGTGCCAGCAGCCCGGGCCCCAGACAGGAAGGTGCCTACGAGCAGTACTTC
D gene: NA; J gene: TRBJ1-5; clone size: NA; V gene: TRBV6-1; CDR3 protein: CASSDGRGTSQHF; CDR3 DNA: TGTGCCAGCAGTGACGGCAGGGGAACGTCCCAGCATTTT
D gene: TRBD2; J gene: TRBJ2-1; clone size: NA; V gene: TRBV7-8; CDR3 protein: CASIHTQREWSSYNEQFF; CDR3 DNA: TGTGCCAGCATCCACACTCAGCGGGAGTGGAGCTCCTACAATGAGCAGTTCTTC
D gene: NA; J gene: TRBJ1-2; clone size: NA; V gene: TRBV30; CDR3 protein: CAWSVRAASNYGYTF; CDR3 DNA: TGTGCCTGGAGTGTACGGGCAGCTTCTAACTATGGCTACACCTTC
D gene: TRBD1; J gene: TRBJ1-5; clone size: NA; V gene: TRBV20-1; CDR3 protein: CSAPDRGGNQPQHF; CDR3 DNA: TGCAGTGCTCCCGACAGGGGTGGCAATCAGCCCCAGCATTTT
D gene: NA; J gene: TRBJ2-3; clone size: NA; V gene: TRBV10-2; CDR3 protein: CASHGRGKADTQYF; CDR3 DNA: TGCGCCAGCCATGGAAGGGGGAAGGCAGATACGCAGTATTTT
D gene: TRBD2; J gene: TRBJ2-2; clone size: NA; V gene: TRBV2; CDR3 protein: CASRAQGLAISTGELFF; CDR3 DNA: TGTGCCAGCAGGGCCCAGGGACTAGCAATCAGTACCGGGGAGCTGTTTTTT
D gene: NA; J gene: TRBJ2-7; clone size: few; V gene: TRBV6-1; CDR3 protein: CASSLGDASYEQYF; CDR3 DNA: TGTGCCAGCAGTCTTGGTGATGCAAGCTACGAGCAGTACTTC
D gene: TRBD1; J gene: TRBJ1-1; clone size: NA; V gene: TRBV5-1; CDR3 protein: CASSRDDRGWNTGAFF; CDR3 DNA: TGCGCCAGCAGCCGGGATGACAGGGGATGGAACACTGGAGCTTTCTTT
D gene: TRBD2; J gene: TRBJ2-5; clone size: NA; V gene: TRBV18; CDR3 protein: CASSPTSGRIRETQYF; CDR3 DNA: TGTGCCAGCTCGCCGACTAGCGGGAGGATCCGTGAGACCCAGTACTTC
D gene: TRBD1; J gene: TRBJ1-5; clone size: NA; V gene: TRBV28; CDR3 protein: CASSLGTGFFQPQHF; CDR3 DNA: TGTGCCAGCAGTTTAGGGACAGGGTTCTTTCAGCCCCAGCATTTT
D gene: NA; J gene: TRBJ1-5; clone size: NA; V gene: TRBV7-9; CDR3 protein: CASSLEHNQPQHF; CDR3 DNA: TGTGCCAGCAGCTTGGAACACAATCAGCCCCAGCATTTT
D gene: TRBD2; J gene: TRBJ2-5; clone size: few; V gene: TRBV20-1; CDR3 protein: CSALGTSGGYQETQYF; CDR3 DNA: TGCAGTGCACTAGGGACTAGCGGGGGGTATCAAGAGACCCAGTACTTC
D gene: TRBD2; J gene: TRBJ2-7; clone size: NA; V gene: TRBV11-3; CDR3 protein: CASSLAGAHYEQYF; CDR3 DNA: TGTGCCAGCAGCTTGGCGGGAGCCCATTACGAGCAGTACTTC
D gene: TRBD2; J gene: TRBJ2-5; clone size: NA; V gene: TRBV12-3/TRBV12-4; CDR3 protein: CASSPLTSGGGETQYF; CDR3 DNA: TGTGCCAGCAGTCCCCTGACTAGCGGGGGGGGAGAGACCCAGTACTTC
D gene: TRBD1; J gene: TRBJ2-5; clone size: medium-sized; V gene: TRBV12-5; CDR3 protein: CASGSTPGQDIKETQYF; CDR3 DNA: TGTGCTAGTGGTTCCACGCCGGGACAGGATATTAAGGAGACCCAGTACTTC
D gene: NA; J gene: TRBJ2-2; clone size: few; V gene: TRBV6-1; CDR3 protein: CASGPPGLRSTGELFF; CDR3 DNA: TGTGCCAGCGGCCCACCGGGCCTCCGAAGCACCGGGGAGCTGTTTTTT
D gene: NA; J gene: TRBJ1-2; clone size: NA; V gene: TRBV29-1; CDR3 protein: CSVDGRTQNGYTF; CDR3 DNA: TGCAGCGTTGACGGCAGGACTCAGAATGGCTACACCTTC
D gene: NA; J gene: TRBJ1-6; clone size: NA; V gene: TRBV19; CDR3 protein: CASSILGRGSPLHF; CDR3 DNA: TGTGCCAGTAGTATTTTGGGTCGAGGTTCACCCCTCCACTTT
D gene: TRBD1; J gene: TRBJ1-2; clone size: NA; V gene: TRBV6-5; CDR3 protein: CASSYTGAFDRVLSYGYTF; CDR3 DNA: TGTGCCAGCAGTTACACAGGGGCCTTCGACAGGGTTCTATCCTATGGCTACACCTTC
D gene: NA; J gene: TRBJ1-2; clone size: few; V gene: TRBV6-1; CDR3 protein: CASSVGLGQGIGGYTF; CDR3 DNA: TGTGCCAGCAGTGTCGGTTTGGGGCAGGGGATCGGTGGCTACACCTTC
D gene: TRBD2; J gene: TRBJ2-7; clone size: few; V gene: TRBV20-1; CDR3 protein: CSASSGWSGEQYF; CDR3 DNA: TGCAGTGCTAGTAGCGGGTGGTCGGGGGAGCAGTACTTC
D gene: NA; J gene: TRBJ1-5; clone size: NA; V gene: TRBV24-1; CDR3 protein: CATSDLTGSQPQHF; CDR3 DNA: TGTGCCACCAGTGATTTGACAGGGTCACAGCCCCAGCATTTT
D gene: NA; J gene: TRBJ2-2; clone size: NA; V gene: TRBV19; CDR3 protein: CATPVRELFF; CDR3 DNA: TGTGCCACCCCGGTTAGGGAGCTGTTTTTT
D gene: TRBD1; J gene: TRBJ1-5; clone size: NA; V gene: TRBV6-2/TRBV6-3; CDR3 protein: CASQPWTGGVNQPQHF; CDR3 DNA: TGTGCCAGCCAGCCTTGGACAGGGGGCGTCAATCAGCCCCAGCATTTT
D gene: NA; J gene: TRBJ2-2; clone size: NA; V gene: TRBV6-5; CDR3 protein: CASSYRFLSSGELFF; CDR3 DNA: TGTGCCAGCAGTTACAGGTTTTTATCCTCCGGGGAGCTGTTTTTT
D gene: NA; J gene: TRBJ1-1; clone size: few; V gene: TRBV27; CDR3 protein: CASSFSGGNTEAFF; CDR3 DNA: TGTGCCAGCAGTTTTTCCGGGGGAAATACTGAAGCTTTCTTT
D gene: NA; J gene: TRBJ2-7; clone size: NA; V gene: TRBV12-3/TRBV12-4; CDR3 protein: CASRHQRQGLEQYF; CDR3 DNA: TGTGCCAGCAGACACCAAAGGCAGGGGCTAGAGCAGTACTTC
D gene: NA; J gene: TRBJ1-2; clone size: NA; V gene: TRBV28; CDR3 protein: CASTDNGLGGGYTF; CDR3 DNA: TGTGCCAGCACTGATAACGGGCTTGGGGGCGGCTACACCTTC
D gene: TRBD1; J gene: TRBJ1-6; clone size: NA; V gene: TRBV19; CDR3 protein: CASTSYPTGAPGKPLHF; CDR3 DNA: TGTGCCAGTACCTCATACCCCACAGGGGCTCCAGGGAAACCCCTCCACTTT
D gene: NA; J gene: TRBJ1-5; clone size: few; V gene: TRBV20-1; CDR3 protein: CSAQRGNQPQHF; CDR3 DNA: TGCAGTGCCCAACGAGGCAATCAGCCCCAGCATTTT
D gene: NA; J gene: TRBJ1-1; clone size: few; V gene: TRBV20-1; CDR3 protein: CSARGVGPTEAFF; CDR3 DNA: TGCAGTGCTAGGGGTGTTGGTCCTACTGAAGCTTTCTTT
D gene: TRBD2; J gene: TRBJ2-3; clone size: medium-sized; V gene: TRBV4-3; CDR3 protein: CASSLGLAGVDTQYF; CDR3 DNA: TGCGCCAGCAGCCTTGGACTAGCGGGGGTGGATACGCAGTATTTT
D gene: NA; J gene: TRBJ1-5; clone size: NA; V gene: TRBV28; CDR3 protein: CASSDRGPDPNSNQPQHF; CDR3 DNA: TGTGCCAGCAGTGACCGGGGGCCCGACCCGAATAGCAATCAGCCCCAGCATTTT
D gene: NA; J gene: TRBJ1-2; clone size: few; V gene: TRBV19; CDR3 protein: CASSSGGRDYGYTF; CDR3 DNA: TGTGCCAGTAGTAGCGGGGGGCGTGACTATGGCTACACCTTC
D gene: NA; J gene: TRBJ2-1; clone size: NA; V gene: TRBV2; CDR3 protein: CASMSGAYNEQFF; CDR3 DNA: TGTGCCAGCATGTCGGGGGCCTACAATGAGCAGTTCTTC
D gene: TRBD1; J gene: TRBJ1-2; clone size: NA; V gene: TRBV6-1; CDR3 protein: CASSHTGGNYGYTF; CDR3 DNA: TGTGCCAGCAGTCACACAGGGGGCAACTATGGCTACACCTTC
D gene: TRBD2; J gene: TRBJ2-7; clone size: few; V gene: TRBV5-1; CDR3 protein: CASSFSPSGGYEQYF; CDR3 DNA: TGCGCCAGCAGCTTCTCCCCCAGCGGGGGTTACGAGCAGTACTTC
D gene: NA; J gene: TRBJ2-5; clone size: NA; V gene: TRBV12-3/TRBV12-4; CDR3 protein: CASSLNGRETQYF; CDR3 DNA: TGTGCCAGCAGTTTAAATGGTCGAGAGACCCAGTACTTC
D gene: NA; J gene: TRBJ2-1; clone size: NA; V gene: TRBV6-2/TRBV6-3; CDR3 protein: CASSYSTGPAGRYNEQFF; CDR3 DNA: TGTGCCAGCAGTTACTCGACAGGGCCAGCGGGGCGTTACAATGAGCAGTTCTTC
D gene: NA; J gene: TRBJ1-1; clone size: few; V gene: TRBV6-1; CDR3 protein: CASRDDEAFF; CDR3 DNA: TGTGCCAGCAGAGACGATGAAGCTTTCTTT
D gene: TRBD2; J gene: TRBJ2-3; clone size: few; V gene: TRBV12-3/TRBV12-4; CDR3 protein: CASSVTSGGTDTQYF; CDR3 DNA: TGTGCCAGCAGTGTGACTAGCGGGGGGACAGATACGCAGTATTTT
D gene: TRBD1; J gene: TRBJ1-1; clone size: NA; V gene: TRBV6-5; CDR3 protein: CASSYYTGVTEAFF; CDR3 DNA: TGTGCCAGCAGTTACTATACAGGGGTCACTGAAGCTTTCTTT
D gene: NA; J gene: TRBJ1-2; clone size: NA; V gene: TRBV25-1; CDR3 protein: CASSEFGQNYGYTF; CDR3 DNA: TGTGCCAGCAGTGAATTCGGGCAGAACTATGGCTACACCTTC